This T cell receptor (beta chain) stems from a study of T cells after yellow fever vaccination. This clonotype came up a few times. The CDR3 runs to 14 residues. With 1 base removed from V and 3 bases from J, the gap between germline ends came to 10 bases. Germline V gives CDR1 SGHAT, CDR2 FQNNGV. TCRdb reprocessed the 5' RACE reads with MiXCR, giving one entry per CDR3 protein. The data show just under 600,000 distinct CDR3 sequences, around an eighth seen once. The chain is built from TRBV11-2 and TRBJ2-7; no clear D. Sequencing was performed on PBMCs, taken on the day of the yellow fever booster vaccination. This TCR was recovered from a man aged 25 to 40 who received the YFV17D yellow fever vaccine. The CDR3 loop reads CASSLGFGIYEQYF. DNA for the CDR3: TGTGCCAGCAGCTTAGGGTTCGGAATCTACGAGCAGTACTTC.